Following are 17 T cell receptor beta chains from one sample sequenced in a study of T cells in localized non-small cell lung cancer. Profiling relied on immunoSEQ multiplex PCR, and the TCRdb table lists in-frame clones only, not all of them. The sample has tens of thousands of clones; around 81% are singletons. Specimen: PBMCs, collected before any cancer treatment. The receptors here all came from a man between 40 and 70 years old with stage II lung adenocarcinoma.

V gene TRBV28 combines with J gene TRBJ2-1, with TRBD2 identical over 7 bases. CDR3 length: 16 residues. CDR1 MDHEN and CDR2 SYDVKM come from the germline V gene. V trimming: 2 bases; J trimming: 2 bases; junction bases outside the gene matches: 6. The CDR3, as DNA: TGTGCCAGCAGTTTAATTGGCGGGAGTACCTACAATGAGCAGTTCTTC. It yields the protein CASSLIGGSTYNEQFF.

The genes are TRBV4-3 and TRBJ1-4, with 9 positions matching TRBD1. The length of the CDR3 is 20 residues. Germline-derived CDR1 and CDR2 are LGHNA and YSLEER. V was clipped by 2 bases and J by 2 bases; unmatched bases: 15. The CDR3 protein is CASSQSAGTGTLLTNEKLFF. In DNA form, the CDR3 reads TGCGCCAGCAGCCAATCCGCCGGGACAGGGACCCTTCTGACTAATGAAAAACTGTTTTTT.

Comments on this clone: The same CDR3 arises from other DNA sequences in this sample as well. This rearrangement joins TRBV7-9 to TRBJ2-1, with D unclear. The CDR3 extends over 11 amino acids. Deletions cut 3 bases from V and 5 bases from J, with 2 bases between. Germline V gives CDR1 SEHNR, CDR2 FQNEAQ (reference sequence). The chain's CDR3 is CASSFDNEQFF. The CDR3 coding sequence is TGTGCCAGCAGCTTCGACAATGAGCAGTTCTTC.

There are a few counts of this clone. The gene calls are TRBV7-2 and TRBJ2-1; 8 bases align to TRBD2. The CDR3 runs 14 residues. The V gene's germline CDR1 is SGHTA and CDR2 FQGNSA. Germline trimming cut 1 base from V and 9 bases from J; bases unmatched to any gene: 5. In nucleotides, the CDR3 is TGTGCCAGCAGCTTAGGAGGTAGCGGGATTGAGCAGTTCTTC. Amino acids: CASSLGGSGIEQFF. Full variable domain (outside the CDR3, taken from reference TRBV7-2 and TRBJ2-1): GAGVSQSPSNKVTEKGKDVELRCDPISGHTALYWYRQSLGQGLEFLIYFQGNSAPDKSGLPSDRFSAERTGGSVSTLTIQRTQQEDSAVYLCASSLGGSGIEQFFGPGTRLTVL.

The CDR3 protein is CASSHRTGSGYVGDEQFF. In DNA, the CDR3 is TGTGCCAGCAGCCATCGGACAGGGTCAGGATATGTTGGGGATGAGCAGTTCTTC. This chain connects TRBV9 to TRBJ2-1; the match to TRBD1 covers 8 bases. V shed 4 bases, J shed 8 bases, and the junction held 20 bases outside the gene matches. Germline-derived CDR1 and CDR2 are SGDLS and YYNGEE. The CDR3 has 18 amino acids. Variable domain in full (rest from reference TRBV9 and TRBJ2-1): DSGVTQTPKHLITATGQRVTLRCSPRSGDLSVYWYQQSLDQGLQFLIQYYNGEERAKGNILERFSAQQFPDLHSELNLSSLELGDSALYFCASSHRTGSGYVGDEQFFGPGTRLTVL.

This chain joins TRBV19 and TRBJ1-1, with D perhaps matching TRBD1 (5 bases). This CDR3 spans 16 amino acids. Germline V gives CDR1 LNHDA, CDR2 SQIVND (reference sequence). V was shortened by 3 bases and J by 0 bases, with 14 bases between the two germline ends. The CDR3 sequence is CASSIPPPGMNTEAFF. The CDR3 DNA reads TGTGCCAGTAGTATCCCACCCCCAGGGATGAACACTGAAGCTTTCTTT.

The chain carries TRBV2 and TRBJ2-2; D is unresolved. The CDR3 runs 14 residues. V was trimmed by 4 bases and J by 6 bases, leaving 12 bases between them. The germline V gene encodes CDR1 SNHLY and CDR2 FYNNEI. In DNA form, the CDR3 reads TGTGCCAGCAGTGGTAGAGACTGGGCCGGGGAGCTGTTTTTT. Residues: CASSGRDWAGELFF.

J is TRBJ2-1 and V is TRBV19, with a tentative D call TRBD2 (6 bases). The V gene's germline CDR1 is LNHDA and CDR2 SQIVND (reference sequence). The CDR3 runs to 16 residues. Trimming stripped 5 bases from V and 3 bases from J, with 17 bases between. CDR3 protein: CASSWNIRGDYNEQFF. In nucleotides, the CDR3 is TGTGCCAGTAGTTGGAACATTCGCGGGGACTACAATGAGCAGTTCTTC.

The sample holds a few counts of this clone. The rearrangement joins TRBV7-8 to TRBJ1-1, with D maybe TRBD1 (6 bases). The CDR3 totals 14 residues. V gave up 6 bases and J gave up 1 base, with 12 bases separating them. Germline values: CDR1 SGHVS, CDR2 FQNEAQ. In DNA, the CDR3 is TGTGCCAGCAGTCCAGGGGCCCGGAACACTGAAGCTTTCTTT. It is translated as CASSPGARNTEAFF.

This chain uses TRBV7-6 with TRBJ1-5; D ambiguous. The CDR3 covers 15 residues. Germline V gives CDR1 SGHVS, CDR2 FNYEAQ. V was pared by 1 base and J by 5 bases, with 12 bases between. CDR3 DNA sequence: TGTGCCAGCAGCTTAGGGGCTCGATCCGATCAGCCCCAGCATTTT. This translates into CASSLGARSDQPQHF.

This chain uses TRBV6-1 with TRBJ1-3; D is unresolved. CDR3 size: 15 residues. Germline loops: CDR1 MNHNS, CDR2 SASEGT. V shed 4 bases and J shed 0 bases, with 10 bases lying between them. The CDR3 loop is CASSGGTASGNTIYF. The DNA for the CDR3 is TGTGCCAGCAGTGGGGGTACAGCCTCTGGAAACACCATATATTTT.

CDR3 DNA: TGTGCCAGCAAAACTGGAGGGGTTGAGACCCAGTACTTC. This translates into CASKTGGVETQYF. This chain links TRBV11-2 with TRBJ2-5, with a possible D match to TRBD2 (6 bases). The CDR3 length is 13 residues. Trimming cost V 7 bases and J 5 bases, with 14 bases left between them. The germline V gene encodes CDR1 SGHAT and CDR2 FQNNGV.

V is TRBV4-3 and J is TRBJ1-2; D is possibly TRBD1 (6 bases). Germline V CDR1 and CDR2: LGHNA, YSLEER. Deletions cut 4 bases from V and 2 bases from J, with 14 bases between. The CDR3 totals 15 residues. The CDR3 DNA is TGCGCCAGCAGCCGAGAACCCGGGACAAACTATGGCTACACCTTC. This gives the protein CASSREPGTNYGYTF.

CDR3 nucleotide sequence: TGTGCCAGCAGTTCGGACTCTCACAATGAGCAGTTCTTC. Translation: CASSSDSHNEQFF. This chain uses TRBV5-6 with TRBJ2-1; maybe TRBD2 (5 bases). The V gene's germline CDR1 is SGHDT and CDR2 YYEEEE. The CDR3 has 13 residues. Trimming stripped 5 bases from V and 5 bases from J, with 11 bases between. Looking up the rest from reference TRBV5-6 and TRBJ2-1 gives the full variable domain: DAGVTQSPTHLIKTRGQQVTLRCSPKSGHDTVSWYQQALGQGPQFIFQYYEEEERQRGNFPDRFSGHQFPNYSSELNVNALLLGDSALYLCASSSDSHNEQFFGPGTRLTVL.

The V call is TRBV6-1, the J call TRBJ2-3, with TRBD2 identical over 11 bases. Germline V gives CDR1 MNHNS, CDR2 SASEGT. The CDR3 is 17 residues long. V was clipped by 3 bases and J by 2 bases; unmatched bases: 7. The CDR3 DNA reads TGTGCCAGCAGTGATGGTAGCGGGAGGGATTACACAGATACGCAGTATTTT. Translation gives CASSDGSGRDYTDTQYF.

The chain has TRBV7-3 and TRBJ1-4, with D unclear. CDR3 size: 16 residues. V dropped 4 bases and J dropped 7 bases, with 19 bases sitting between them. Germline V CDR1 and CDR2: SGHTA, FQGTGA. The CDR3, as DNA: TGTGCCAGCAGCTCCGCCGGCACGGGCGCGGCTGAAAAACTGTTTTTT. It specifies CASSSAGTGAAEKLFF.

In DNA, the CDR3 is TGTGCCATCAGCCCTGCCCAGGAGGAGACCCAGTACTTC. Its protein product is CAISPAQEETQYF. The rearrangement joins TRBV10-3 to TRBJ2-5; D not resolved. Trimming pared 6 bases from V and 5 bases from J, leaving 13 bases between. CDR3 length equals 13 residues. The germline V gene has CDR1 ENHRY and CDR2 SYGVKD.